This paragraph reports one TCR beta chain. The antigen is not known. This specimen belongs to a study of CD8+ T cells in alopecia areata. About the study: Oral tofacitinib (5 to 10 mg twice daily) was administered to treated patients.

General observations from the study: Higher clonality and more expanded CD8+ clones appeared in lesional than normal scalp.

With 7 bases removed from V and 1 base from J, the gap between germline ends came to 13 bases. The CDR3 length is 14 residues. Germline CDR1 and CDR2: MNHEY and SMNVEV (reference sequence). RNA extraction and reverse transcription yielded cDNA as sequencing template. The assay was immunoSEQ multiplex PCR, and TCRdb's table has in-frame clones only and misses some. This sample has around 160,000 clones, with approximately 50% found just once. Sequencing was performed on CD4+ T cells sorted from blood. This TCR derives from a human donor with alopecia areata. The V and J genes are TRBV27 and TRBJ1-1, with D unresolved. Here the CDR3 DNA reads TGTGCCAGCACTTCACGACTAAGGAACACTGAAGCTTTCTTT. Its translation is CASTSRLRNTEAFF.